Presented here are 29 T cell receptor beta chains from one specimen sequenced in a study of radiotherapy plus CTLA-4 blockade in lung cancer (dated by TCRdb to between 2017 and 2018). Receptors were amplified or captured by the immunoSEQ multiplex PCR assay. TCRdb carries this immuneACCESS record with in-frame sequences only. Its versions omit some clonotypes, under half of them owing to an unresolved V gene in the studies checked, with the rest unexplained. Across this sample there are tens of thousands of clones, with 78% seen only once. 6.5% to 8.5% of the sample is held by the ten biggest clonotypes. This sample comprised peripheral blood, obtained from a patient treated with radiotherapy plus ipilimumab. The receptors derive from a human donor with non-small cell lung cancer who had stable disease on radiotherapy plus ipilimumab.

This clone was observed once. The chain uses TRBV10-1 and TRBJ1-3, with a possible D match to TRBD1 (5 bases). V was shortened by 2 bases and J by 6 bases, with 11 bases between the two germline ends. This CDR3 has 14 amino acids. Germline values: CDR1 WNHNN, CDR2 SYGVQD (reference sequence). The CDR3 spells CASSEGVRENTIYF. The DNA for the CDR3 is TGCGCCAGCAGTGAGGGGGTCAGGGAAAACACCATATATTTT.

The genes are TRBV6-1 and TRBJ2-7, with D perhaps TRBD2 (5 bases). The CDR3 is 12 amino acids. Germline loops: CDR1 MNHNS, CDR2 SASEGT. Trimming pared 6 bases from V and 3 bases from J, leaving 9 bases between. The CDR3 DNA follows: TGTGCCAGCAGCCAGACTATCTACGAGCAGTACGTC. It codes for CASSQTIYEQYV.

The genes are TRBV28 and TRBJ1-2; TRBD1 agrees at 8 bases. This CDR3 is built from 14 residues. Germline V gene lookup returns CDR1 MDHEN and CDR2 SYDVKM. J was trimmed by 7 bases and V by 2 bases; bases with no gene match: 6. CDR3 region: CASSLADRGGGYTF. In DNA, the CDR3 is TGTGCCAGCAGTTTAGCTGACAGGGGAGGTGGCTACACCTTC.

This chain uses TRBV30 with TRBJ1-3, with a weak D call TRBD1 (5 bases). Deletions cut 5 bases from V and 7 bases from J, with 18 bases between. This CDR3 has 14 amino acids. Per the germline V gene, CDR1 is GTSNPN and CDR2 is SVGIG (reference sequence). The CDR3 DNA sequence: TGTGCCTGGGGTCACAGGAGTCTGAGGAACACCATATATTTT. Amino acids: CAWGHRSLRNTIYF.

About this clone: Additional DNA sequences in this sample encode the identical CDR3. The chain links TRBV9 to TRBJ2-5, with 12 bases aligning to TRBD2. The ends lost 4 bases at V and 3 bases at J; junction bases unmatched: 4. Germline loops: CDR1 SGDLS, CDR2 YYNGEE. The CDR3 is made up of 15 amino acids. The CDR3 spells CASSPRLAGEETQYF. The CDR3 DNA sequence: TGTGCCAGCAGCCCGCGACTAGCGGGAGAAGAGACCCAGTACTTC.

This sequence joins TRBV6-5 and TRBJ1-2; 7 nucleotides align to TRBD1. Losses at the gene ends were 4 bases for V and 2 bases for J; bases not matched to a gene: 7. Germline V CDR1 and CDR2: MNHEY, SVGAGI. The CDR3 length is 15 residues. This CDR3 is CASSSPGQTNYGYTF. The CDR3 bases are TGTGCCAGCAGTTCCCCGGGACAGACGAACTATGGCTACACCTTC.

This chain joins TRBV5-4 and TRBJ1-2; D uncertain. This CDR3 has 15 amino acids. V lost 0 bases, J lost 1 base, and 10 bases lay in between. Per the germline V gene, CDR1 is SGHNT and CDR2 is YYREEE (reference sequence). In nucleotides, the CDR3 is TGTGCCAGCAGCTTGGGCTGGGAGTTTAACTATGGCTACACCTTC. Translating it yields CASSLGWEFNYGYTF.

The chain carries TRBV2 and TRBJ1-2; TRBD1 might be the D (5 bases). The CDR3 covers 14 residues. Germline V gives CDR1 SNHLY, CDR2 FYNNEI. V was trimmed by 7 bases and J by 4 bases, leaving 16 bases between them. CDR3: CASIRGEGSYGYTF. Here the CDR3 DNA reads TGTGCCAGCATTCGCGGCGAGGGGAGCTATGGCTACACCTTC.

The chain recombines TRBV5-6 with TRBJ2-5; D uncertain. There are 15 residues in the CDR3. CDR1 SGHDT and CDR2 YYEEEE come from the germline V gene. The V gene lost 0 bases and the J gene lost 2 bases, with 11 bases spanning the gap. This CDR3 is CASSLGYSPQETQYF. The CDR3, as DNA: TGTGCCAGCAGCTTGGGGTACAGCCCACAAGAGACCCAGTACTTC.

This chain uses TRBV27 with TRBJ1-3; a weak D match, TRBD1 (6 bases). The CDR3 runs to 17 residues. Trimming took 5 bases from V and 4 from J, leaving 21 bases between them. Per germline, CDR1 MNHEY and CDR2 SMNVEV (reference sequence). CDR3 residues: CASSQGHPDVPGNTIYF. CDR3 coding DNA: TGTGCCAGCAGTCAGGGACACCCCGATGTTCCAGGAAACACCATATATTTT.

Only a few counts were recorded for this clone. The CDR3 nucleotides are TGTGCCAGCAGCATGGGGGTTATGTTCACAGATACGCAGTATTTT. It encodes CASSMGVMFTDTQYF. V gene TRBV9 combines with J gene TRBJ2-3; D may correspond to TRBD1 or TRBD2 (5 bases each). The CDR3 spans 15 residues. Germline CDR1 reads SGDLS; CDR2 reads YYNGEE. The V gene lost 4 bases and the J gene lost 2 bases, with 14 bases spanning the gap.

This clone was recorded a few times. This chain connects TRBV29-1 to TRBJ2-2, with D perhaps matching TRBD1 (6 bases). V lost 5 bases and J lost 4, with 17 bases in between. The germline V gene has CDR1 SQVTM and CDR2 ANQGSEA. This CDR3 is 15 amino acids long. The CDR3 DNA is TGCAGCGTTACCATAGGGGGTTTGGGCACCGGGGAGCTGTTTTTT. Its translation: CSVTIGGLGTGELFF.

The rearrangement joins TRBV5-1 to TRBJ2-3, with D perhaps TRBD1 (7 bases). The CDR3 is 15 amino acids. Per germline, CDR1 SGHRS and CDR2 YFSETQ. Trimming stripped 5 bases from V and 2 bases from J, with 15 bases between. The CDR3 here is CASSKGGGDTDTQYF. In nucleotides, the CDR3 is TGCGCCAGCAGTAAAGGGGGCGGGGACACAGATACGCAGTATTTT. Variable domain in full (rest from reference TRBV5-1 and TRBJ2-3): KAGVTQTPRYLIKTRGQQVTLSCSPISGHRSVSWYQQTPGQGLQFLFEYFSETQRNKGNFPGRFSGRQFSNSRSEMNVSTLELGDSALYLCASSKGGGDTDTQYFGPGTRLTVL.

This chain uses TRBV25-1 with TRBJ2-7; D perhaps matches TRBD2 (7 bases). Trimming left V 3 bases short and J 5 bases short, with 14 bases between. The CDR3 is 14 amino acids. The germline V gene has CDR1 MGHDK and CDR2 SYGVNS. CDR3 region: CASSDFSGGDEQYF. DNA of the CDR3: TGTGCCAGCAGTGATTTCTCGGGGGGCGACGAGCAGTACTTC.

The CDR3 DNA is TGTGCCAGCAGTTACCCGGGGCGGGGGGCCTACAATGAGCAGTTCTTC. It codes for CASSYPGRGAYNEQFF. The chain employs TRBV6-5 and TRBJ2-1, with 8 bases that match TRBD2. V was clipped by 2 bases and J by 2 bases; unmatched bases: 5. This CDR3 is built from 16 residues. In germline, CDR1 is MNHEY, CDR2 SVGAGI.

The chain uses TRBV5-1 and TRBJ2-3, with 7 bases fitting TRBD1. This CDR3 is built from 13 residues. J was trimmed by 7 bases and V by 3 bases; bases with no gene match: 5. CDR1 and CDR2 (germline): SGHRS, YFSETQ. CDR3 DNA: TGCGCCAGCAGCTACGTACAGGGGAATACGCAGTATTTT. Translated: CASSYVQGNTQYF.

The genes are TRBV6-1 and TRBJ2-5; D is perhaps TRBD2 (5 bases). The V gene's germline CDR1 is MNHNS and CDR2 SASEGT. The CDR3 contains 11 residues. V was trimmed by 6 bases and J by 5 bases, leaving 7 bases between them. The CDR3 here is CASRRAETQYF. The DNA for the CDR3 is TGTGCCAGCAGGAGGGCGGAGACCCAGTACTTC.

This clone has a handful of counts. The chain recombines TRBV2 with TRBJ1-2; D perhaps matches TRBD1 (5 bases). Trimming took 2 bases from V and 1 from J, leaving 8 bases between them. This CDR3 has 14 residues. CDR1 SNHLY and CDR2 FYNNEI come from the germline V gene. CDR3 protein: CASSESGRNYGYTF. CDR3 in DNA: TGTGCCAGCAGTGAATCAGGGCGTAACTATGGCTACACCTTC.

Turning to this clone: This sample also contains other DNA sequences that code for the same CDR3. The rearrangement joins TRBV29-1 to TRBJ1-1, with D possibly matching TRBD1 (5 bases). Looked up from germline, CDR1 is SQVTM and CDR2 is ANQGSEA. The V gene lost 2 bases and the J gene lost 4 bases, with 11 bases spanning the gap. CDR3 length: 13 amino acids. The CDR3 reads CSVEWQGGTEAFF. CDR3 DNA sequence: TGCAGCGTTGAATGGCAGGGTGGCACTGAAGCTTTCTTT. Full variable domain (remainder filled in from reference TRBV29-1 and TRBJ1-1): SAVISQKPSRDICQRGTSLTIQCQVDSQVTMMFWYRQQPGQSLTLIATANQGSEATYESGFVIDKFPISRPNLTFSTLTVSNMSPEDSSIYLCSVEWQGGTEAFFGQGTRLTVV.

The chain combines TRBV7-9 with TRBJ2-2, with D unresolved. Trimming cost V 3 bases and J 1 base, with 12 bases left between them. The V gene's germline CDR1 is SEHNR and CDR2 FQNEAQ (reference sequence). This CDR3 has 16 residues. CDR3 loop: CASSLLGRRNTGELFF. CDR3 DNA sequence: TGTGCCAGCAGCTTGCTTGGACGGAGGAACACCGGGGAGCTGTTTTTT.

The chain is built from TRBV28 and TRBJ2-4; D tentatively reads TRBD1 or TRBD2 (7 bases each). V was trimmed by 5 bases and J by 4 bases, leaving 15 bases between them. Germline-derived CDR1 and CDR2 are MDHEN and SYDVKM. This CDR3 region has 15 residues. The CDR3 nucleotides read TGTGCCAGCAGTCAGGGGGGGGATGGGAAAAACATTCAGTACTTC. As protein: CASSQGGDGKNIQYF.

This chain joins TRBV6-5 and TRBJ2-4; 7 bases align to TRBD1. After removal of 6 bases from V and 4 bases from J, the junction contained 9 bases not matched to a gene. Germline CDR1 MNHEY, CDR2 SVGAGI. CDR3 length: 15 residues. The CDR3, as DNA: TGTGCCAGCAGCATTTCCGGGACAGCTAAAAACATTCAGTACTTC. The encoded protein is CASSISGTAKNIQYF.

A few counts support this clone. The CDR3 coding sequence is TGTGCCAGCAGCCCAAACAGGGGGCGCGTTAGTGGCTACACCTTC. It is translated as CASSPNRGRVSGYTF. The gene calls are TRBV7-2 and TRBJ1-2; 9 bases match TRBD1. In germline, CDR1 is SGHTA, CDR2 FQGNSA. There are 15 residues in the CDR3. Trimming cost V 5 bases and J 7 bases; bases outside gene matches: 11.

This clone was observed a single time. V gene TRBV27 combines with J gene TRBJ1-1; unclear D gene. This CDR3 spans 13 amino acids. The germline V gene encodes CDR1 MNHEY and CDR2 SMNVEV (reference sequence). V lost 3 bases and J lost 5, with 10 bases in between. CDR3 DNA sequence: TGTGCCAGCAGTTTGGAGGCCTGGACTGAAGCTTTCTTT. It specifies CASSLEAWTEAFF.

This rearrangement joins TRBV5-4 to TRBJ2-3; 9 bases match TRBD1. CDR3 length: 15 amino acids. V was clipped by 1 base and J by 4 bases; unmatched bases: 4. CDR1 is SGHNT, CDR2 YYREEE, per germline (reference sequence). The chain's CDR3 is CASSLWDRAPDTQYF. DNA for the CDR3: TGTGCCAGCAGCTTGTGGGACAGGGCCCCAGATACGCAGTATTTT.

This chain links TRBV27 with TRBJ2-5; D is uncertain. CDR3 size: 13 residues. The germline gives CDR1 MNHEY, CDR2 SMNVEV (reference sequence). V lost 6 bases and J 2 bases, leaving 10 bases between the germline ends. CDR3 DNA: TGTGCCAGCAGCCAAAGGGCTCAAGAGACCCAGTACTTC. It is translated as CASSQRAQETQYF.

The chain uses TRBV5-1 and TRBJ2-7; 7 nucleotides agree with TRBD2. Germline loops: CDR1 SGHRS, CDR2 YFSETQ. The CDR3 extends over 15 amino acids. V was pared by 0 bases and J by 2 bases, with 5 bases of the junction left unmatched. The CDR3 loop reads CASSLAGGGTYEQYF. CDR3 coding DNA: TGCGCCAGCAGCTTGGCTGGGGGGGGGACCTACGAGCAGTACTTC. The full variable domain, its missing parts supplied by reference TRBV5-1 and TRBJ2-7, is KAGVTQTPRYLIKTRGQQVTLSCSPISGHRSVSWYQQTPGQGLQFLFEYFSETQRNKGNFPGRFSGRQFSNSRSEMNVSTLELGDSALYLCASSLAGGGTYEQYFGPGTRLTVT.

V is TRBV18 and J is TRBJ1-4, with a tentative D call TRBD1 (6 bases). Looked up from germline, CDR1 is KGHSH and CDR2 is LQKENI. This CDR3 spans 14 amino acids. The ends were cut back, 2 bases at V and 5 bases at J, with 9 bases in the middle. In DNA form, the CDR3 reads TGTGCCAGCTCACCAATAACAGGGAATGAAAAACTGTTTTTT. Translated, it gives CASSPITGNEKLFF.

The J gene is TRBJ1-3, the V gene TRBV7-9; unclear D gene. Trimming left V 4 bases short and J 0 bases short, with 7 bases between. CDR1 is SEHNR, CDR2 FQNEAQ, per germline (reference sequence). The CDR3 has 14 amino acids. The CDR3 is CASSSAGSGNTIYF. In DNA, the CDR3 is TGTGCCAGCAGCTCTGCTGGCTCTGGAAACACCATATATTTT. Full variable domain (remainder filled in from reference TRBV7-9 and TRBJ1-3): DTGVSQNPRHKITKRGQNVTFRCDPISEHNRLYWYRQTLGQGPEFLTYFQNEAQLEKSRLLSDRFSAERPKGSFSTLEIQRTEQGDSAMYLCASSSAGSGNTIYFGEGSWLTVV.